Shown below are 30 T cell receptor beta chains from a single sample sequenced in a study of CD8 T cells in ankylosing spondylitis. TCRdb redid the calling of the 5' RACE reads with MiXCR, one entry per CDR3 protein. The sample includes 150,000 to 200,000 distinct CDR3 sequences, 18% of them seen just once. The sample was blood, either unsorted or a sorted T cell fraction (not recorded which). All receptors come from a male donor with ankylosing spondylitis or in good health (not recorded which).

This clonotype has only a few counts. The chain couples TRBV12-3 or TRBV12-4 to TRBJ2-1; 7 bases are a match to TRBD2. The V and J ends lost 5 bases and 12 bases, in that order; junction bases with no gene match: 13. This CDR3 spans 14 amino acids. The DNA of the CDR3 is TGTGCCAGCAGTCCACGGACTAGAGGGCTTTGGCAGTTCTTC. It codes for CASSPRTRGLWQFF.

This chain joins TRBV20-1 and TRBJ2-1, with 8 bases fitting TRBD2. Germline V lookup: CDR1 DFQATT, CDR2 SNEGSKA (reference sequence). This CDR3 spans 16 amino acids. The junction had 11 bases not matched to a gene; V was cut back by 3 bases and J by 4 bases. The CDR3 protein is CSARGGVREGYNEQFF. In nucleotides, the CDR3 is TGCAGTGCTAGGGGGGGCGTACGGGAGGGGTACAATGAGCAGTTCTTC.

This clonotype was counted between two and nine times. The chain recombines TRBV12-3 or TRBV12-4 with TRBJ2-2; D unclear. This CDR3 contains 17 residues. Trimming shortened V by 5 bases and J by 0 bases, and 16 bases separated the two germline ends. The CDR3 DNA follows: TGTGCCAGCAGTCCCCGTCCTAGACCGACGAACACCGGGGAGCTGTTTTTT. This sequence encodes CASSPRPRPTNTGELFF.

There are many counts of this clonotype. The chain uses TRBV12-3 or TRBV12-4 and TRBJ2-7; D perhaps matches TRBD2 (5 bases). The V and J ends lost 5 bases and 3 bases respectively, with 11 bases between them. The CDR3 has 13 amino acids. The CDR3 loop is CASSRPGYYEQYF. CDR3 nucleotide sequence: TGTGCCAGCAGTCGACCGGGATACTACGAGCAGTACTTC.

This clonotype showed up just a few times. This chain connects TRBV28 to TRBJ2-6; D gene ambiguous. CDR3 length: 16 residues. Per the germline V gene, CDR1 is MDHEN and CDR2 is SYDVKM. V was clipped by 5 bases and J by 0 bases, with 11 bases between them. CDR3 bases: TGTGCCAGCAGTATCCCTACGAACTCTGGGGCCAACGTCCTGACTTTC. It encodes CASSIPTNSGANVLTF.

This clonotype has a count of ten or more. The rearrangement uses TRBV9 and TRBJ2-1, with 10 bases matching TRBD2. Trimming cost V 4 bases and J 1 base; bases outside gene matches: 8. Per the germline V gene, CDR1 is SGDLS and CDR2 is YYNGEE. The CDR3 sequence is 17 residues long. The CDR3 sequence: CASSLLSGRASYNEQFF. The CDR3 DNA sequence: TGTGCCAGCAGCCTCCTGAGCGGGAGGGCGTCCTACAATGAGCAGTTCTTC.

This clonotype showed up just a few times. The J gene is TRBJ2-2, the V gene TRBV6-2 or TRBV6-3; 7 nucleotides align to TRBD1. The germline V gene encodes CDR1 MNHEY and CDR2 SVGEGT. J was trimmed by 0 bases and V by 5 bases; bases with no gene match: 6. CDR3 size: 16 residues. The CDR3 DNA follows: TGTGCCAGCAGTCCCGTGACAGGGACGAACACCGGGGAGCTGTTTTTT. Protein product: CASSPVTGTNTGELFF.

The J gene is TRBJ2-5, the V gene TRBV12-1. TRBV12-1 constitutes a pseudogene. The CDR3 loop spans 15 amino acids. Here the CDR3 DNA reads TGTGCCAGCAGCTTTGTCGCTAGCGCGGCAGAGACCCAGTACTTC. It codes for CASSFVASAAETQYF.

This clonotype was recorded at least ten times. The chain links TRBV20-1 to TRBJ1-1; no reliable D call. Germline V gene data show CDR1 as DFQATT and CDR2 as SNEGSKA (reference sequence). The CDR3 is made up of 11 amino acids. V was cut by 6 bases and J by 11 bases, with 16 bases left in between. The DNA of the CDR3 is TGCAGTGCCCAAAACCAGCCCCGCGCTTTCTTT. Its translation is CSAQNQPRAFF.

The rearrangement uses TRBV28 and TRBJ2-5, with 9 bases matching TRBD1. V gave up 6 bases and J gave up 0 bases; unmatched junction bases: 17. The CDR3 covers 19 residues. CDR1 is MDHEN and CDR2 is SYDVKM in the germline V gene. CDR3 in amino acids: CASSTLHPWDREYQETQYF. CDR3 DNA: TGTGCCAGCAGCACCCTGCACCCTTGGGACAGGGAATACCAAGAGACCCAGTACTTC.

The chain employs TRBV20-1 and TRBJ1-5, with TRBD1 matching 9 bases. The CDR3 consists of 14 residues. V lost 6 bases to trimming and J lost 2 bases; unmatched junction nucleotides: 5. In germline, CDR1 is DFQATT, CDR2 SNEGSKA (reference sequence). CDR3: CSAGQGSGNQPQHF. CDR3 nucleotides: TGCAGTGCGGGACAGGGTTCGGGCAATCAGCCCCAGCATTTT.

The V call is TRBV29-1, the J call TRBJ2-2, with D maybe TRBD1 (5 bases). The CDR3 loop spans 15 amino acids. Germline V gives CDR1 SQVTM, CDR2 ANQGSEA. The V gene lost 4 bases and the J gene lost 0 bases, with 12 bases spanning the gap. CDR3: CSVGGRTPNTGELFF. The CDR3 DNA reads TGCAGCGTTGGGGGAAGGACACCGAACACCGGGGAGCTGTTTTTT.

In this sample, this clonotype turned up a few times. V usage is TRBV6-5 and J usage is TRBJ1-6, with 9 positions matching TRBD1. V dropped 6 bases and J dropped 14; count of bases not matched to a gene: 17. In germline, CDR1 is MNHEY, CDR2 SVGAGI. The CDR3 extends over 16 amino acids. The CDR3 DNA follows: TGTGCCAGCAGACCAAGAAGGACAGGGGATGGGGCAACCCTCCACTTT. Its translation is CASRPRRTGDGATLHF.

The chain is built from TRBV6-1 and TRBJ2-7; D ambiguous. Trimming removed 7 bases at V and 2 bases at J, with 18 bases between. The germline V gene encodes CDR1 MNHNS and CDR2 SASEGT. CDR3 length: 15 residues. The CDR3 loop is CASKLGRAGPYEQYF. The CDR3 DNA sequence: TGTGCCAGCAAGCTAGGTCGAGCAGGCCCCTACGAGCAGTACTTC.

This clonotype was counted at least ten times. The V and J genes are TRBV10-3 and TRBJ1-1; D is unclear. V was clipped by 4 bases and J by 1 base, with 13 bases between them. The CDR3 consists of 15 residues. Germline V gene data show CDR1 as ENHRY and CDR2 as SYGVKD. The CDR3 sequence: CAISARRTPNTEAFF. The CDR3 DNA reads TGTGCCATCAGTGCACGCAGGACCCCGAACACTGAAGCTTTCTTT.

Only a few counts were recorded for this clonotype. The chain recombines TRBV7-9 with TRBJ1-1; D uncertain. The CDR3 has 13 amino acids. Trimming pared 5 bases from V and 6 bases from J, leaving 13 bases between. CDR1 and CDR2 (germline): SEHNR, FQNEAQ (reference sequence). Here the CDR3 DNA reads TGTGCCAGCAGCCAGGCAAGGGCAGCTGAAGCTTTCTTT. Translating gives CASSQARAAEAFF.

V gene TRBV5-1 combines with J gene TRBJ1-1; D possibly corresponds to TRBD1 (6 bases). V gave up 6 bases and J gave up 7 bases, with 25 bases separating them. CDR3 size: 16 residues. Germline CDR1 reads SGHRS; CDR2 reads YFSETQ. Here the CDR3 DNA reads TGCGCCAGCAACTACTCAGCCCAACAGGGCAGCTTTGAAGCTTTCTTT. Its protein product is CASNYSAQQGSFEAFF.

This clonotype was picked up many times. This rearrangement joins TRBV6-1 to TRBJ2-1, with 8 bases fitting TRBD2. Germline trimming cut 6 bases from V and 6 bases from J; bases unmatched to any gene: 10. The CDR3 spans 15 residues. Germline CDR1 reads MNHNS; CDR2 reads SASEGT. CDR3 DNA: TGTGCCAGCAGGCCCACAGGACTAGCACGCAATGAGCAGTTCTTC. Translating gives CASRPTGLARNEQFF.

The chain recombines TRBV7-9 with TRBJ2-3; either TRBD1 or TRBD2 may fit D (5 bases each). The V end was cut by 4 bases, the J end by 4 bases, with 15 bases between. Germline V gives CDR1 SEHNR, CDR2 FQNEAQ (reference sequence). This CDR3 spans 15 amino acids. For the CDR3, the DNA is TGTGCCAGCAGCTCCACCAGACTGGGGGCAGATACGCAGTATTTT. Its translation: CASSSTRLGADTQYF.

This chain links TRBV28 with TRBJ2-2; D assignment may be TRBD1 or TRBD2 (6 bases each). The CDR3 has 16 amino acids. From germline, CDR1 is MDHEN and CDR2 SYDVKM. V was clipped by 0 bases and J by 5 bases, with 13 bases between them. Written as DNA, the CDR3 is TGTGCCAGCAGTTTATGGGGCCAGGGGAGGACCGGGGAGCTGTTTTTT. Translation gives CASSLWGQGRTGELFF.

In this sample, this clonotype turned up a few times. This chain joins TRBV18 and TRBJ2-7; D is perhaps TRBD2 (5 bases). The CDR3 covers 14 residues. The V end lost 3 bases, the J end lost 2 bases, and 11 bases lay between the germline ends. Germline V lookup: CDR1 KGHSH, CDR2 LQKENI. For the CDR3, the DNA is TGTGCCAGCTCACCCGGACTCCCTCCCTACGAGCAGTACTTC. Translation: CASSPGLPPYEQYF.

This clonotype was observed at least ten times. V is TRBV5-1 and J is TRBJ2-1; TRBD2 aligns across 10 bases. The germline V gene encodes CDR1 SGHRS and CDR2 YFSETQ. With 6 bases clipped from V and 5 bases from J, the junction kept 11 bases outside the gene matches. This CDR3 is 16 amino acids long. CDR3 residues: CASNNAGTSVHNEQFF. The CDR3 nucleotides read TGCGCCAGCAACAACGCCGGGACTAGCGTTCACAATGAGCAGTTCTTC.

Only a few counts were recorded for this clonotype. This chain uses TRBV5-1 with TRBJ1-2; the D gene is possibly TRBD1 (6 bases). Trimming left V 4 bases short and J 3 bases short, with 13 bases between. CDR3 length equals 14 residues. Germline V lookup: CDR1 SGHRS, CDR2 YFSETQ. CDR3 in amino acids: CASSPGGADYGYTF. CDR3 DNA: TGCGCCAGCAGCCCCGGGGGGGCGGACTATGGCTACACCTTC.

The CDR3 loop reads CSAPGARHLDTQYF. The CDR3 nucleotides read TGCAGTGCCCCGGGGGCCCGACACTTGGATACGCAGTATTTT. The V call is TRBV20-1, the J call TRBJ2-3; D could derive from TRBD1 or TRBD2 (6 bases each). V was pared by 6 bases and J by 6 bases, with 19 bases between. This CDR3 contains 14 residues. Germline V gives CDR1 DFQATT, CDR2 SNEGSKA (reference sequence).

This clonotype was counted a few times. The chain links TRBV6-5 to TRBJ1-5, with 12 bases matching TRBD1. Per germline, CDR1 MNHEY and CDR2 SVGAGI. There are 15 residues in the CDR3. The trim removed 5 bases at V and 7 bases at J, leaving 6 bases unmatched. CDR3 protein: CASSGGQGASQPQHF. The CDR3 coding sequence is TGTGCCAGCAGTGGGGGACAGGGGGCGAGCCAGCCCCAGCATTTT.

This clonotype was detected a few times. The chain employs TRBV6-5 and TRBJ1-6, with a tentative D call TRBD1 (5 bases). The V end lost 2 bases, the J end lost 8 bases, and 25 bases lay between the germline ends. The CDR3 totals 19 residues. Germline V gene sequence: CDR1 MNHEY, CDR2 SVGAGI. The DNA of the CDR3 is TGTGCCAGCAGTTACGTCGCTCCGTACAGGACATCTGGGGATTCACCCCTCCACTTT. Residues: CASSYVAPYRTSGDSPLHF.

The chain employs TRBV4-1 and TRBJ2-1; 9 nucleotides align to TRBD1. The CDR3 contains 15 residues. After removal of 0 bases from V and 6 bases from J, the junction contained 3 bases not matched to a gene. The germline V gene has CDR1 MGHRA and CDR2 YSYEKL. DNA for the CDR3: TGCGCCAGCAGCCAAGAGGGGACAGGGAGCAATGAGCAGTTCTTC. It specifies CASSQEGTGSNEQFF.

The chain recombines TRBV10-3 with TRBJ1-2; D perhaps matches TRBD1 (5 bases). The CDR3 length is 14 residues. Trimming stripped 3 bases from V and 3 bases from J, with 11 bases between. Germline V lookup: CDR1 ENHRY, CDR2 SYGVKD. The CDR3 protein is CAISDPDMHYGYTF. The CDR3, as DNA: TGTGCCATCAGTGACCCGGACATGCACTATGGCTACACCTTC.

This clonotype was found a few times. The chain has TRBV7-2 and TRBJ1-2; D is undetermined. CDR3 length equals 14 residues. V was clipped by 3 bases and J by 3 bases, with 11 bases between them. Germline assignment: CDR1 SGHTA and CDR2 FQGNSA. CDR3 coding DNA: TGTGCCAGCAGCTTCGGGGAAGCCTACTATGGCTACACCTTC. This sequence encodes CASSFGEAYYGYTF.

Only a few counts were recorded for this clonotype. This chain connects TRBV20-1 to TRBJ2-7, with D possibly matching TRBD2 (6 bases). The CDR3 runs to 15 residues. Trimming shortened V by 0 bases and J by 1 base, and 13 bases separated the two germline ends. Germline lookup yields CDR1 DFQATT and CDR2 SNEGSKA (reference sequence). The chain's CDR3 is CSARDDRGLSYEQYF. CDR3 coding DNA: TGCAGTGCTAGAGATGATCGGGGGTTATCCTACGAGCAGTACTTC.